This T cell receptor (beta chain) comes out of a study of blood T cell repertoires in COVID-19. Study-wide background: COVID-19 samples from acute and convalescent phases originated in the United States, Italy and Spain. Nucleic acid was either cDNA or gDNA, and it came from T cells, B-cell-depleted T cells, or PBMCs.

This clone was seen a single time. The CDR3 extends over 15 amino acids. The V gene lost 0 bases and the J gene lost 1 base, with 9 bases spanning the gap. Germline assignment: CDR1 SGHRS and CDR2 YFSETQ. In the original workflow: It was from reference gene primer amplification that nucleated cell counts were estimated. Profiled with immunoSEQ multiplex PCR; TCRdb holds only in-frame clones, not every one. The DNA gave D and trimming, while V, J and clone size come from that table. The table has roughly 60,000 clones, roughly 80% seen once. The chain recombines TRBV5-1 with TRBJ2-3, with unresolved D. Specimen: peripheral blood. The TCR sequence derives from a human donor in a cohort sampled during active or convalescent COVID-19. CDR3 in amino acids: CASSLGSLGTDTQYF. The CDR3 DNA follows: TGCGCCAGCAGCTTGGGATCACTGGGCACAGATACGCAGTATTTT.